This T cell receptor beta chain was profiled in a study of T cell responses to AZD1222 COVID-19 vaccine (dated by TCRdb to about 2021). At the level of the whole study: Because spike-specific TCR depth and breadth did not differ between the two schedules, AZD1222 recipients who got a second dose at roughly 4 weeks were pooled with those who got a second dose at roughly 12 weeks. TCR sequencing covered fewer than 250 trial participants: 200 to 220 given two doses of AZD1222 and about 26 given two doses of MenACWY control vaccine. Trial participants were enrolled by age into 18-55, 56-69 and 70-plus year subgroups, with around 150, 28 and 57 TCR-sequenced participants respectively. Study-wide findings and limitations: A significant rise in spike-specific TCR breadth and depth was observed after two AZD1222 doses relative to day 0 and relative to MenACWY recipients. Only 5 to 7 AZD1222 recipients were SARS-CoV-2 seropositive at baseline, limiting conclusions about previously exposed vaccinees. The 56-69-year group was small, and its depth increase did not reach significance, likely because of low power. Nearly half of unique spike-specific TCRs reportedly recognized epitopes outside regions mutated in the B.1.351 and B.1.1.7 variants. Because no day 14 peak-response samples were available, repertoires were characterized only after the peak T cell response. Vaccine-associated CD4 TCRs spanned the whole spike protein, with dominant responses in regions 160-218 and 743-854. Participants were mostly white British and included more females than males, and it was suggested by the authors that clonal diversity may have been underestimated.

The CDR3 goes from the cysteine to the phenylalanine over 14 residues. Just the 42-base CDR3 DNA is kept, in frame starting at base 1. CDR1 and CDR2 (LGHDT, YNNKEL) derive from the germline V gene (reference sequence). V drops 0 bases and J drops 0 bases, leaving 3 bases in between. Per the publication, the time point label means: baseline before first vaccination. The vaccinee samples were drawn from two UK trials, COV001 and COV002, one of which was a single-blind randomized controlled phase 2/3 trial testing AZD1222 (ChAdOx1 nCoV-19) in healthy adults. For TCRbeta chain sequencing, PBMC samples from trial participants were taken at day 0 and at day 28 after the second dose. Notes on this clone: Its recognized antigen is unknown. Base-call qualities are not available, and no considerably larger clone is one nucleotide away.

The CDR3 regions of human TCRbeta chains were analyzed by immunosequencing. Per the original workflow: Repertoire TCRs were checked for matches against a reference library of SARS-CoV-2-specific TCRs that had been generated using the MIRA antigen-specificity platform. Breadth was defined as the fraction of unique TCRs that were SARS-CoV-2-associated, and depth was defined as the fraction of total T cells that were SARS-CoV-2-associated. Using the MIRA data, every spike-specific TCR was mapped to the spike region that the TCR reacted to and assigned to either a CD4 or a CD8 class. Log10-transformed breadth and depth values were compared by one-way ANOVA with Sidak's multiple comparisons tests. The source is immuneACCESS, and TCRdb retained only in-frame sequences with V and J called. Part of the clones is not carried over; for the studies checked, unresolved V genes explain less than half of this, and the remainder is unexplained. V and J calls and clone size come straight from that table; D and trimming were deduced from the DNA. The sample has approximately 100,000 clones on record, 90% of them singletons. Approximately 1.2% of the sample goes to the ten largest clones.

This sequence originates from an adult in good health. Rearrangement joined TRBV3-1 (or the pseudogene TRBV3-2) to TRBJ1-5; the D gene is unclear. The sample here was peripheral blood, taken on day 0 of AZD1222 vaccination. The CDR3 loop reads CASSQDVSNQPQHF. The DNA sequence is given as TGTGCCAGCAGCCAAGACGTTAGCAATCAGCCCCAGCATTTT.